The sequence of this T cell receptor (beta chain) was determined in a study of beta chain features in type 1 diabetes. Study findings and constraints: Because the template was cDNA, high-expressing cells might be over-represented. Across patients, naive, central memory and Treg TCRB repertoires exhibited apparently greater similarity than was observed across healthy donors.

With regard to this clone: Its antigen is not known.

The length of the CDR3 is 13 residues. V was clipped by 2 bases and J by 0 bases, with 6 bases between them. CDR1 is GTSNPN and CDR2 is SVGIG in the germline V gene (reference sequence). Reverse transcription of all isolated RNA meant that expressed TCRB transcripts were sequenced. Some clones are missing from TCRdb's copy, which holds only in-frame ones; the method was immunoSEQ multiplex PCR. The table records around 240,000 clones, over 65% of them present only once. This sequence joins TRBV30 and TRBJ2-3; no clear D gene. The receptor's source is a man younger than 40 in good health. The sequenced material came from naive CD4+ T cells from blood. The CDR3 reads CAWSTASTDTQYF. DNA for the CDR3: TGTGCCTGGAGTACGGCTAGCACAGATACGCAGTATTTT.